The 3 T cell receptor beta chains listed next were all sequenced from one sample in a study of T-cell memory formation after mild COVID-19. From the 5' RACE reads, TCRdb called clonotypes with MiXCR, one entry per CDR3 protein. The data hold around 130,000 distinct CDR3 sequences, with 13% to 15% observed a single time. Sequencing was performed on PBMCs or a T cell subset sorted from them (not recorded which). These receptors originate from an adult woman who had mild COVID-19 (a few samples of this study predate the infection). Cell type and time point are not known.

CDR3: CASSPPSAGVRIEQFF. The CDR3, as DNA: TGTGCCAGCAGCCCTCCGTCAGCGGGAGTAAGAATTGAGCAGTTCTTC. The chain combines TRBV7-9 with TRBJ2-1; 8 bases fit TRBD2. Germline CDR1 and CDR2: SEHNR and FQNEAQ (reference sequence). Trimming cost V 5 bases and J 9 bases; bases outside gene matches: 15. The CDR3 has 16 residues.

This chain connects TRBV12-3 or TRBV12-4 to TRBJ2-1, with TRBD2 matching over 11 bases. The CDR3 contains 15 residues. Trimming cost V 7 bases and J 0 bases; bases outside gene matches: 2. The CDR3 here is CASNLAGGSYNEQFF. CDR3 sequence (DNA): TGTGCCAGCAATCTAGCGGGAGGCTCCTACAATGAGCAGTTCTTC.

The chain is built from TRBV12-3 or TRBV12-4 and TRBJ2-1, with D uncertain. This CDR3 spans 11 amino acids. V lost 6 bases and J 12 bases, leaving 12 bases between the germline ends. In DNA form, the CDR3 reads TGTGCCAGCAGCCCTTCTATTGGGCAGTTCTTC. This gives the protein CASSPSIGQFF.